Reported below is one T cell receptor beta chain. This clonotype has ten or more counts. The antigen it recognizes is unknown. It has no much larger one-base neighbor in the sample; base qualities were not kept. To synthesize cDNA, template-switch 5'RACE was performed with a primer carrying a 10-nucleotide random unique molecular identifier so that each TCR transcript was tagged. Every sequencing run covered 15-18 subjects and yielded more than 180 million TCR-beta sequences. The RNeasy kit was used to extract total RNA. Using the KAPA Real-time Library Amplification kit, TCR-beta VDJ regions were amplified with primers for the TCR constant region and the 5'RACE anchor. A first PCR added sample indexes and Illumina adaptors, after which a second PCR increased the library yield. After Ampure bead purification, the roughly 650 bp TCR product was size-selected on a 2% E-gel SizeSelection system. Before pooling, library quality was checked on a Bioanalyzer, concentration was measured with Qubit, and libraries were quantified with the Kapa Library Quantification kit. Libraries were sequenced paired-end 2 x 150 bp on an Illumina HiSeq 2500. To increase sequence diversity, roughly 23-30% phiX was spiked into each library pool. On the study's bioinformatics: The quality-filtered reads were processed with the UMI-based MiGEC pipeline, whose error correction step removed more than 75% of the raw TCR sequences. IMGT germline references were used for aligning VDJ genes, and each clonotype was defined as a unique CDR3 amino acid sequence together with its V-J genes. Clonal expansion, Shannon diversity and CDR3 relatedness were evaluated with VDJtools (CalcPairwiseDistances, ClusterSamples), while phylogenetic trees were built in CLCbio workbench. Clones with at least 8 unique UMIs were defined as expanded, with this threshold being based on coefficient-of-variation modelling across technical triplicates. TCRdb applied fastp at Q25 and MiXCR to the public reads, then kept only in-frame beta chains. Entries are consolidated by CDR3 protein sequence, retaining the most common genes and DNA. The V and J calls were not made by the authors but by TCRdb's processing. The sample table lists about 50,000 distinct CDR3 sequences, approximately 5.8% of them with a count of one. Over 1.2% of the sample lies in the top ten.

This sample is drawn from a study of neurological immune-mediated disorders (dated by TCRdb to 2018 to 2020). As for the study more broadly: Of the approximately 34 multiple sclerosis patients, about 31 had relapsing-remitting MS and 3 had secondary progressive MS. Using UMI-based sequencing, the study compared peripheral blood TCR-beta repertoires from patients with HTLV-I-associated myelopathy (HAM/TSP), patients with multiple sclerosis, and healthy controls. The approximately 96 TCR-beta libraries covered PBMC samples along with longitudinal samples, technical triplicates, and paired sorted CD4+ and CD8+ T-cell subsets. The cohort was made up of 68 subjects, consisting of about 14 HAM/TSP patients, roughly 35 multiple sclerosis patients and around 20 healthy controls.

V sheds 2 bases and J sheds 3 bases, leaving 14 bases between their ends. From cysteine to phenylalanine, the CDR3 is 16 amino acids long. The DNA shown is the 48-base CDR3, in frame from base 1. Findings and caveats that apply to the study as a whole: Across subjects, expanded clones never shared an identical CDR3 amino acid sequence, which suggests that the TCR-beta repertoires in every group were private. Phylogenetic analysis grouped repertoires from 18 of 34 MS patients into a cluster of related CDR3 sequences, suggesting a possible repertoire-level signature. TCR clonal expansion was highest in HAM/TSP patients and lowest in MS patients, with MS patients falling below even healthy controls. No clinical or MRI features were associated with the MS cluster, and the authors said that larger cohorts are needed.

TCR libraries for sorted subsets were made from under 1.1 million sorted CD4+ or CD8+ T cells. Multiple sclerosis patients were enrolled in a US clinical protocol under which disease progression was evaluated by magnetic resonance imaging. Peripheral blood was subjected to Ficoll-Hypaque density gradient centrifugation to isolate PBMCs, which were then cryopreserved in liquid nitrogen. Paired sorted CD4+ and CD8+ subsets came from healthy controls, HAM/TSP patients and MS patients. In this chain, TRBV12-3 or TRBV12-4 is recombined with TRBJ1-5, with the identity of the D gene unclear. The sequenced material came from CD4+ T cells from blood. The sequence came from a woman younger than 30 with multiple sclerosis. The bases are TGTGCCAGCAGTTTATCGGCAGGTGGGCTCAATCAGCCCCAGCATTTT. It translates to CASSLSAGGLNQPQHF.